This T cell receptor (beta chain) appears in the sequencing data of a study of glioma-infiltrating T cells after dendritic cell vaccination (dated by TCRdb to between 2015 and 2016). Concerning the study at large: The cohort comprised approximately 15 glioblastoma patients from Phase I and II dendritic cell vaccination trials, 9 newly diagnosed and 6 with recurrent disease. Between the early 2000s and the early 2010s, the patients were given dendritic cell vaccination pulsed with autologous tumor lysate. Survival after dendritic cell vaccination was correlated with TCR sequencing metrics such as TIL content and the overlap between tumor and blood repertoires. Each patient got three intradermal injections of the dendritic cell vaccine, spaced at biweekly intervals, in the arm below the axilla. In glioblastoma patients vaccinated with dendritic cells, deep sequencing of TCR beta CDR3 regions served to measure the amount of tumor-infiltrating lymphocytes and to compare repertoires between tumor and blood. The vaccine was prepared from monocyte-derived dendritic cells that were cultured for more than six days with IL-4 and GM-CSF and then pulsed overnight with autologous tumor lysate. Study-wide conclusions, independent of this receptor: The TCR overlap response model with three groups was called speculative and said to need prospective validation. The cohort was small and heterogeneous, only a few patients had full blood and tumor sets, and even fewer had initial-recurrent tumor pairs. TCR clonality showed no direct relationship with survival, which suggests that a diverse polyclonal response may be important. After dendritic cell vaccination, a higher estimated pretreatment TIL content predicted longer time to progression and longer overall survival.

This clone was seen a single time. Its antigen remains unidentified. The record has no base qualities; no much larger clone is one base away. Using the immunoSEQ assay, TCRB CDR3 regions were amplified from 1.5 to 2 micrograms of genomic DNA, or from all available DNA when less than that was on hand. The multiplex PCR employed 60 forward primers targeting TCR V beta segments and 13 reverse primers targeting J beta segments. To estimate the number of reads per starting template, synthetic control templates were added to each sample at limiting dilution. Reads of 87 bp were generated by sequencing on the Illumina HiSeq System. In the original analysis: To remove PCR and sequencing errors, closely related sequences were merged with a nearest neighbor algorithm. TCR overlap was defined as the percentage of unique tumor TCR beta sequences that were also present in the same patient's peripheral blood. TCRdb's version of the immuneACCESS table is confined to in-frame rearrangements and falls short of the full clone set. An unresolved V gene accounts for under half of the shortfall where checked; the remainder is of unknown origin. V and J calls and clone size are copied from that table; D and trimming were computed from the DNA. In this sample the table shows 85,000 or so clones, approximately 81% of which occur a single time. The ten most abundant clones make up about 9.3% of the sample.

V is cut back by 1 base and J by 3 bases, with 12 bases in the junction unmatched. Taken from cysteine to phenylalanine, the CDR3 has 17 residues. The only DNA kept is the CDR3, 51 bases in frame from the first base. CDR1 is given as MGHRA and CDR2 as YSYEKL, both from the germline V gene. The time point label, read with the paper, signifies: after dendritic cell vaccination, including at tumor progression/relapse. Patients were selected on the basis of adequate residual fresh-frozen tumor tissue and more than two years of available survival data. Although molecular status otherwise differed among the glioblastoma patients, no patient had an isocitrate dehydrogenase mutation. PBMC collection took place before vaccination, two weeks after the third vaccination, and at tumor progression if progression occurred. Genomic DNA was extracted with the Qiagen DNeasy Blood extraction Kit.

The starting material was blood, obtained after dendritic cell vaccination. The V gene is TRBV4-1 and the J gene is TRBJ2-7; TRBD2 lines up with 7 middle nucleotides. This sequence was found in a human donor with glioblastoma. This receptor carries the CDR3 CASSQVSTWEGFYEQYF. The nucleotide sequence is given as TGCGCCAGCAGCCAAGTCAGTACGTGGGAGGGTTTCTACGAGCAGTACTTC.